One sample yielded the 8 T cell receptor beta chains listed below, sequenced in a study of CD8 T cells in Susac syndrome (dated by TCRdb to between 2018 and 2021). Receptor libraries were prepared by the immunoSEQ multiplex PCR assay. RNA was extracted using the RNeasy kit, and about 0.45 to 1 microgram was reverse transcribed with random hexamers. Clones were called with MiXCR by TCRdb after fastp trimmed the public reads at Q25, and only in-frame beta chains were retained. One record per CDR3 amino acid sequence lists the most common genes and DNA. The sample table records about 80,000 distinct CDR3 sequences; roughly nine tenths of these occur just once. 0.5% to 0.6% of the sample rests with the top ten. Sequencing used CD8+ T cells from PBMCs. These receptors were collected from a human donor with multiple sclerosis.

This clonotype occurred a few times. The chain links TRBV9 to TRBJ2-7; D gene ambiguous. V gave up 0 bases and J gave up 2 bases, with 9 bases separating them. The CDR3 consists of 14 residues. CDR1 SGDLS and CDR2 YYNGEE come from the germline V gene. Written as DNA, the CDR3 is TGTGCCAGCAGCGTAGCCCCCGCTGCCTACGAGCAGTACTTC. Its translation: CASSVAPAAYEQYF.

This chain joins TRBV27 and TRBJ1-6; 7 bases are a match to TRBD1. CDR1 and CDR2 (germline): MNHEY, SMNVEV (reference sequence). With 5 bases clipped from V and 1 base from J, the junction kept 8 bases outside the gene matches. The CDR3 runs 17 residues. The CDR3 DNA reads as TGTGCCAGCAGTCTATACAACAGGGGTTCCTATAATTCACCCCTCCACTTT. This sequence encodes CASSLYNRGSYNSPLHF.

The chain recombines TRBV20-1 with TRBJ2-4; D may correspond to TRBD1 or TRBD2 (5 bases each). Germline CDR1 is DFQATT and CDR2 is SNEGSKA (reference sequence). Trimming left V 5 bases short and J 0 bases short, with 11 bases between. The CDR3 contains 14 residues. The CDR3 region is CSAGSGLAKNIQYF. The CDR3 bases are TGCAGTGCTGGGTCGGGGCTAGCCAAAAACATTCAGTACTTC.

This chain uses TRBV24-1 with TRBJ2-1; the match to TRBD2 covers 7 bases. The CDR3 runs to 18 residues. Germline V lookup: CDR1 KGHDR, CDR2 SFDVKD. J gave up 7 bases and V 9 bases, and 23 bases lay outside the gene matches. In DNA, the CDR3 is TGTGCCACCCAAAGTACTTGGAGGGAGGGCCCTTTAGTGAATGAGCAGTTCTTC. Protein product: CATQSTWREGPLVNEQFF.

This clonotype is a singleton in its sample. The CDR3 DNA reads TGTGCCAGCAGTCCCGGACAGGGTTGGACTGAAGCTTTCTTT. This sequence encodes CASSPGQGWTEAFF. The chain is built from TRBV28 and TRBJ1-1, with 8 bases that match TRBD1. The germline V gene encodes CDR1 MDHEN and CDR2 SYDVKM. V was clipped by 5 bases and J by 5 bases; unmatched bases: 7. This CDR3 has 14 amino acids.

The chain joins TRBV19 to TRBJ2-1; D gene uncertain. The CDR3 extends over 13 amino acids. Germline lookup yields CDR1 LNHDA and CDR2 SQIVND (reference sequence). V lost 5 bases, J lost 8 bases, and 13 bases lay in between. This chain's CDR3 is CASSPSGRDEQFF. The CDR3 DNA is TGTGCCAGTAGTCCATCCGGCCGCGATGAGCAGTTCTTC. Using reference TRBV19 and TRBJ2-1 for the parts outside the CDR3, the full variable domain is DGGITQSPKYLFRKEGQNVTLSCEQNLNHDAMYWYRQDPGQGLRLIYYSQIVNDFQKGDIAEGYSVSREKKESFPLTVTSAQKNPTAFYLCASSPSGRDEQFFGPGTRLTVL.

The rearrangement joins TRBV19 to TRBJ1-2; D possibly corresponds to TRBD1 (6 bases). The CDR3 loop spans 13 amino acids. V was trimmed by 7 bases and J by 7 bases, leaving 16 bases between them. Germline CDR1 and CDR2: LNHDA and SQIVND (reference sequence). This chain's CDR3 is CASIGGPPVGYTF. In nucleotides, the CDR3 is TGTGCCAGTATAGGGGGGCCTCCGGTTGGCTACACCTTC.

In its sample, this clonotype was seen once. The chain has TRBV28 and TRBJ2-7; tentatively, D is TRBD2 (6 bases). The CDR3 is 16 amino acids. Germline V gene sequence: CDR1 MDHEN, CDR2 SYDVKM. V was clipped by 1 base and J by 3 bases, with 16 bases between them. Written as DNA, the CDR3 is TGTGCCAGCAGTTTATATACCGGGACTTCTTTCTACGAGCAGTACTTC. This gives the protein CASSLYTGTSFYEQYF.